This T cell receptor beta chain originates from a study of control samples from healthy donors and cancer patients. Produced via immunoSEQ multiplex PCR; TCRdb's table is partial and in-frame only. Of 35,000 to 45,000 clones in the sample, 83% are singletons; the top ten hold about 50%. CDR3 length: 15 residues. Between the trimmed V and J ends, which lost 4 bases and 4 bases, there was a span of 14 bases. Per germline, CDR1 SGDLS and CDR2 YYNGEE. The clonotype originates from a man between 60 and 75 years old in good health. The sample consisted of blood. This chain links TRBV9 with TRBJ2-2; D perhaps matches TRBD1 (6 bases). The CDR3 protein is CASSSRDTSTGELFF. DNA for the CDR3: TGTGCCAGCAGCTCCCGGGACACCTCCACCGGGGAGCTGTTTTTT. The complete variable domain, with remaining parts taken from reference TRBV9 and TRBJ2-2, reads DSGVTQTPKHLITATGQRVTLRCSPRSGDLSVYWYQQSLDQGLQFLIQYYNGEERAKGNILERFSAQQFPDLHSELNLSSLELGDSALYFCASSSRDTSTGELFFGEGSRLTVL.